This TCR beta chain was captured by sequencing in a study of blood T cell repertoires in COVID-19. Repertoires were generated with immunoSEQ multiplex PCR, while TCRdb's copy carries only in-frame clones and drops some. The sample shows about 380,000 clones, about 88% of them seen only once. CDR1 and CDR2 (germline): MNHEY, SVGAGI. Between the trimmed V and J ends, which lost 6 bases and 4 bases, there was a span of 12 bases. CDR3 length equals 13 residues. This sequence joins TRBV6-5 and TRBJ2-5, with D perhaps TRBD1 (5 bases). Material for sequencing was PBMCs or T cells enriched from blood (not recorded which). The receptor was derived from a woman aged 18-29 years who had recovered from COVID-19. CDR3 amino acids: CASRPGWRETQYF. The CDR3 nucleotides read TGTGCCAGCAGGCCAGGGTGGCGAGAGACCCAGTACTTC.